These 27 T cell receptor beta chains share one sample of origin, sequenced in a study of high-grade serous ovarian cancer treatment subgroups (dated by TCRdb to about 2021). Collection of tumor samples took place before definitive surgery or chemotherapy. Library preparation used the immunoSEQ multiplex PCR assay. TCRdb took this table from immuneACCESS and kept in-frame rearrangements with V and J called. Such tables lack part of the clones; where checked against another copy, unresolved V genes explain under half of the gap, and the rest is unexplained. This sample gives 7,000 or so clones in total; about four fifths of them show up just once. The ten largest clones take up over 6.5% of the sample. The sequenced sample was tumor tissue. The source of these receptors is a human donor with high-grade serous ovarian cancer.

The count of this clone is one. The V gene is TRBV27, the J gene TRBJ1-2, with 9 bases that match TRBD1. This CDR3 contains 14 residues. Germline CDR1 reads MNHEY; CDR2 reads SMNVEV (reference sequence). The J segment lost 2 bases and the V segment lost 3 bases, leaving 1 base of the junction unmatched. CDR3 residues: CASSFTGGNYGYTF. CDR3 DNA: TGTGCCAGCAGTTTTACAGGGGGCAACTATGGCTACACCTTC.

This chain links TRBV29-1 with TRBJ2-6; 11 positions match TRBD1. The CDR3 length is 17 residues. J was trimmed by 0 bases and V by 4 bases; bases with no gene match: 5. Germline CDR1 reads SQVTM; CDR2 reads ANQGSEA. This CDR3 reads CSVGGTGGSSGANVLTF. The CDR3 DNA is TGCAGCGTTGGGGGGACAGGGGGATCCTCTGGGGCCAACGTCCTGACTTTC.

This sequence joins TRBV5-6 and TRBJ2-7; no definite D call. This CDR3 spans 14 amino acids. V lost 3 bases and J lost 2, with 12 bases in between. CDR1 is SGHDT, CDR2 YYEEEE, per germline. CDR3 residues: CASSYLGRPYEQYF. As DNA, the CDR3 is TGTGCCAGCAGCTACCTAGGCCGTCCCTACGAGCAGTACTTC.

The J gene is TRBJ2-5, the V gene TRBV7-9, with TRBD1 as a possible D gene (6 bases). CDR1 is SEHNR and CDR2 is FQNEAQ in the germline V gene (reference sequence). The CDR3 consists of 14 residues. Trimming took 3 bases from V and 2 from J, leaving 10 bases between them. The chain's CDR3 is CASSFFTGQETQYF. CDR3 sequence (DNA): TGTGCCAGCAGCTTCTTCACAGGGCAAGAGACCCAGTACTTC.

The gene calls are TRBV7-2 and TRBJ1-5; D unclear. Germline values: CDR1 SGHTA, CDR2 FQGNSA. The V end was cut by 1 base, the J end by 7 bases, with 8 bases between. The CDR3 sequence is 13 residues long. CDR3 protein: CASSLGLRQPQHF. Written as DNA, the CDR3 is TGTGCCAGCAGCTTAGGGTTAAGGCAGCCCCAGCATTTT.

This clone was recorded a few times. The chain links TRBV7-9 to TRBJ2-6, with no clear D. CDR1 and CDR2 from the germline V gene are SEHNR and FQNEAQ (reference sequence). CDR3 length: 16 amino acids. V lost 5 bases and J lost 0, with 11 bases in between. The CDR3 loop reads CASSAWINSGANVLTF. The CDR3 nucleotides are TGTGCCAGCAGCGCCTGGATAAACTCTGGGGCCAACGTCCTGACTTTC.

V is TRBV11-2 and J is TRBJ2-1; TRBD2 agrees at 7 bases. Trimming removed 3 bases from V and 6 bases from J; junction bases left unmatched: 8. CDR3 length: 15 amino acids. Germline CDR1 and CDR2: SGHAT and FQNNGV. CDR3 region: CASSFQVGGPNEQFF. The CDR3 DNA follows: TGTGCCAGCAGCTTCCAGGTGGGAGGGCCCAATGAGCAGTTCTTC.

The chain has TRBV25-1 and TRBJ2-2; TRBD1 matches 9 bases. Germline CDR1 is MGHDK and CDR2 is SYGVNS. The CDR3 extends over 16 amino acids. V was pared by 6 bases and J by 5 bases, with 10 bases of the junction left unmatched. The CDR3 loop is CASRAPGTGTTGELFF. The CDR3 coding sequence is TGTGCCAGCAGAGCTCCCGGGACAGGGACGACCGGGGAGCTGTTTTTT.

The chain couples TRBV4-1 to TRBJ1-2; 7 nucleotides agree with TRBD1. In germline, CDR1 is MGHRA, CDR2 YSYEKL. V dropped 1 base and J dropped 3; count of bases not matched to a gene: 8. The CDR3 covers 16 residues. The CDR3 spells CASSQGAGGRYYGYTF. The DNA for the CDR3 is TGCGCCAGCAGCCAAGGAGCAGGGGGTCGGTACTATGGCTACACCTTC.

The rearrangement uses TRBV4-3 and TRBJ1-4; possible D gene TRBD1, 6 bases. V was pared by 1 base and J by 2 bases, with 8 bases between. The CDR3 contains 15 residues. Germline V gene sequence: CDR1 LGHNA, CDR2 YSLEER. CDR3 in amino acids: CASSQGGATNEKLFF. The CDR3 nucleotides read TGCGCCAGCAGCCAAGGGGGGGCCACTAATGAAAAACTGTTTTTT.

Only a few counts were recorded for this clone. The rearrangement links TRBV28 to TRBJ2-7; no reliable D call. Germline CDR1 is MDHEN and CDR2 is SYDVKM. V shed 4 bases and J shed 4 bases, with 17 bases lying between them. CDR3 length: 15 amino acids. The CDR3 DNA reads as TGTGCCAGCAGTTCCTCCGGAAAAGGGCATTACGAGCAGTACTTC. It yields the protein CASSSSGKGHYEQYF. Combining the CDR3 with reference TRBV28 and TRBJ2-7 gives the whole variable domain DVKVTQSSRYLVKRTGEKVFLECVQDMDHENMFWYRQDPGLGLRLIYFSYDVKMKEKGDIPEGYSVSREKKERFSLILESASTNQTSMYLCASSSSGKGHYEQYFGPGTRLTVT.

The V call is TRBV27, the J call TRBJ2-3; 8 nucleotides line up with TRBD2. CDR1 and CDR2 (germline): MNHEY, SMNVEV (reference sequence). This CDR3 spans 15 amino acids. Trimming took 7 bases from V and 1 from J; bases not matched to a gene: 7. This chain's CDR3 is CASKGLDKRTDTQYF. CDR3 coding DNA: TGTGCCAGCAAGGGACTAGATAAACGCACAGATACGCAGTATTTT.

The chain joins TRBV4-3 to TRBJ2-1; either TRBD1 or TRBD2 may fit D (5 bases each). Germline V lookup: CDR1 LGHNA, CDR2 YSLEER. The CDR3 is 14 amino acids. V lost 3 bases and J lost 7, with 13 bases in between. The CDR3 sequence: CASSQRDKGNEQFF. In DNA form, the CDR3 reads TGCGCCAGCAGCCAGAGGGATAAGGGGAATGAGCAGTTCTTC.

V is TRBV28 and J is TRBJ1-2, with D tentatively TRBD1 (6 bases). The CDR3 contains 13 residues. With 7 bases removed from V and 5 bases from J, the gap between germline ends came to 14 bases. From germline, CDR1 is MDHEN and CDR2 SYDVKM. The CDR3 DNA reads as TGTGCCAGCAACGGGACACCGGCTTATGGCTACACCTTC. It translates to CASNGTPAYGYTF.

The table lists this clone with a count of one. The rearrangement links TRBV9 to TRBJ2-7, with 9 bases lining up with TRBD1. Trimming removed 4 bases from V and 7 bases from J; junction bases left unmatched: 15. CDR3 size: 16 residues. Germline V gene data show CDR1 as SGDLS and CDR2 as YYNGEE. The CDR3 coding sequence is TGTGCCAGCAGCTCCCAACAGGGGGCTCGGTCTAAGGAGCAGTACTTC. Translated, it gives CASSSQQGARSKEQYF.

V is TRBV6-4 and J is TRBJ2-2, with D tentatively TRBD2 (5 bases). Trimming pared 4 bases from V and 5 bases from J, leaving 14 bases between. The V gene's germline CDR1 is MRHNA and CDR2 SNTAGT. This CDR3 spans 15 amino acids. CDR3 loop: CASSADGLLTGELFF. As DNA, the CDR3 is TGTGCCAGCAGTGCGGACGGACTGCTGACCGGGGAGCTGTTTTTT.

The gene calls are TRBV5-4 and TRBJ1-2; D is perhaps TRBD1 (6 bases). The CDR3 is made up of 13 amino acids. Germline V gene sequence: CDR1 SGHNT, CDR2 YYREEE (reference sequence). V shed 2 bases and J shed 7 bases, with 12 bases lying between them. CDR3 protein: CASSFAGGAGYTF. In nucleotides, the CDR3 is TGTGCCAGCAGCTTTGCGGGGGGGGCTGGCTACACCTTC.

The V call is TRBV5-8, the J call TRBJ1-2; no definite D call. CDR1 SGHTS and CDR2 YDEGEE come from the germline V gene. The V gene lost 0 bases and the J gene lost 8 bases, with 14 bases spanning the gap. The CDR3 contains 14 residues. The CDR3 is CASSLGQVGGGYTF. The CDR3 nucleotides are TGTGCCAGCAGCTTGGGCCAGGTCGGAGGCGGCTACACCTTC.

The rearrangement links TRBV2 to TRBJ2-4, with D possibly matching TRBD1 (6 bases). V shed 5 bases and J shed 1 base, with 12 bases lying between them. The CDR3 covers 15 residues. The V gene's germline CDR1 is SNHLY and CDR2 FYNNEI. CDR3 sequence (DNA): TGTGCCAGCAGTTCCACAGGGCTGGCCAAAAACATTCAGTACTTC. Its protein is CASSSTGLAKNIQYF.

This sequence joins TRBV7-6 and TRBJ2-2; the D is unclear. Trimming removed 1 base from V and 7 bases from J, with 7 bases in between. Germline-derived CDR1 and CDR2 are SGHVS and FNYEAQ. This CDR3 region has 13 residues. Here the CDR3 reads CASSLEANGELFF. DNA of the CDR3: TGTGCCAGCAGCTTAGAAGCAAACGGGGAGCTGTTTTTT. Complete variable domain (other parts from reference TRBV7-6 and TRBJ2-2): GAGVSQSPRYKVTKRGQDVALRCDPISGHVSLYWYRQALGQGPEFLTYFNYEAQQDKSGLPNDRFSAERPEGSISTLTIQRTEQRDSAMYRCASSLEANGELFFGEGSRLTVL.

This clone was detected once. This chain links TRBV15 with TRBJ2-4, with TRBD1 matching over 11 bases. J was trimmed by 0 bases and V by 3 bases; bases with no gene match: 1. The CDR3 extends over 16 amino acids. Looked up from germline, CDR1 is LNHNV and CDR2 is YYDKDF (reference sequence). The chain's CDR3 is CATSRDRGLAKNIQYF. As DNA, the CDR3 is TGTGCCACCAGCAGGGACAGGGGGCTAGCCAAAAACATTCAGTACTTC.

The V and J genes are TRBV28 and TRBJ2-3; tentatively, D is TRBD2 (5 bases). The CDR3 consists of 17 residues. Germline assignment: CDR1 MDHEN and CDR2 SYDVKM. The V gene lost 2 bases and the J gene lost 4 bases, with 19 bases spanning the gap. The DNA for the CDR3 is TGTGCCAGCAGTTTAGAAGAAGCGGCCTTACTGGCAGATACGCAGTATTTT. This sequence encodes CASSLEEAALLADTQYF. Combining the CDR3 with reference TRBV28 and TRBJ2-3 gives the whole variable domain DVKVTQSSRYLVKRTGEKVFLECVQDMDHENMFWYRQDPGLGLRLIYFSYDVKMKEKGDIPEGYSVSREKKERFSLILESASTNQTSMYLCASSLEEAALLADTQYFGPGTRLTVL.

This clone was counted a few times. The chain is built from TRBV7-9 and TRBJ2-2; 7 bases fit TRBD2. This CDR3 region has 15 residues. V lost 5 bases, J lost 5 bases, and 8 bases stayed unmatched. The germline CDR1 and CDR2 sequences are SEHNR and FQNEAQ (reference sequence). The CDR3 sequence: CASSPWIGGTGELFF. Here the CDR3 DNA reads TGTGCCAGCAGCCCCTGGATCGGGGGGACCGGGGAGCTGTTTTTT. Using reference TRBV7-9 and TRBJ2-2 for the parts outside the CDR3, the full variable domain is DTGVSQNPRHKITKRGQNVTFRCDPISEHNRLYWYRQTLGQGPEFLTYFQNEAQLEKSRLLSDRFSAERPKGSFSTLEIQRTEQGDSAMYLCASSPWIGGTGELFFGEGSRLTVL.

The V and J genes are TRBV18 and TRBJ1-1; TRBD1 is a possible D gene (5 bases). CDR3 length: 16 amino acids. Germline CDR1 is KGHSH and CDR2 is LQKENI. Trimming took 5 bases from V and 4 from J, leaving 20 bases between them. CDR3 nucleotides: TGTGCCAGCTCAGCAAGTCGGGGCGGGAGTACCACTGAAGCTTTCTTT. Its protein product is CASSASRGGSTTEAFF.

This clone has only one observation. The rearrangement links TRBV27 to TRBJ2-1; D not resolved. This CDR3 has 15 residues. V dropped 5 bases and J dropped 6 bases, with 17 bases sitting between them. Germline V gene data show CDR1 as MNHEY and CDR2 as SMNVEV (reference sequence). This chain's CDR3 is CASSIGRWAVNEQFF. The DNA of the CDR3 is TGTGCCAGCAGTATAGGAAGGTGGGCAGTCAATGAGCAGTTCTTC.

V gene TRBV7-8 combines with J gene TRBJ2-7, with D possibly matching TRBD2 (6 bases). There are 18 residues in the CDR3. Trimming removed 1 base from V and 2 bases from J, with 21 bases in between. The germline V gene has CDR1 SGHVS and CDR2 FQNEAQ. CDR3 in DNA: TGTGCCAGCAGCTTAGTAAGAACGTCGGAGGGATTCCCCTACGAGCAGTACTTC. This translates into CASSLVRTSEGFPYEQYF.

The rearrangement links TRBV30 to TRBJ2-7; D remains ambiguous. Trimming removed 3 bases at V and 2 bases at J, with 14 bases between. CDR3 length: 14 residues. Germline V CDR1 and CDR2: GTSNPN, SVGIG (reference sequence). The CDR3 nucleotides read TGTGCCTGGAGCGAGAAGACCGTCACCTACGAGCAGTACTTC. Protein product: CAWSEKTVTYEQYF. Looking up the rest from reference TRBV30 and TRBJ2-7 gives the full variable domain: SQTIHQWPATLVQPVGSPLSLECTVEGTSNPNLYWYRQAAGRGLQLLFYSVGIGQISSEVPQNLSASRPQDRQFILSSKKLLLSDSGFYLCAWSEKTVTYEQYFGPGTRLTVT.